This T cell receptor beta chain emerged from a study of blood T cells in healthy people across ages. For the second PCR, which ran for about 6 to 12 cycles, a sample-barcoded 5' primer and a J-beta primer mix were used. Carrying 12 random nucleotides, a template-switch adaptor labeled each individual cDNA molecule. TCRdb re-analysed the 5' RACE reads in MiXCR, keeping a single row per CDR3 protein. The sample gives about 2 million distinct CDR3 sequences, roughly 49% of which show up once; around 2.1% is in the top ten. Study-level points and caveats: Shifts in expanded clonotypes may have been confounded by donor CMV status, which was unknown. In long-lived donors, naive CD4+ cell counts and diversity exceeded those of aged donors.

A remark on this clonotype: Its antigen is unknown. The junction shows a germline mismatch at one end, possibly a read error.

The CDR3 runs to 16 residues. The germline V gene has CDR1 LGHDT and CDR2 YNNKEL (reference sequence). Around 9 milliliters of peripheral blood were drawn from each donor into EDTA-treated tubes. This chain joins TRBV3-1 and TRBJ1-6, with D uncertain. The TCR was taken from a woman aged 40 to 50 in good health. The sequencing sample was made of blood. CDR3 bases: TGTGCCAGCAGCGCGGCGGAAAGTACTTATAATTCACCTCTCCACTTT. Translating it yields CASSAAESTYNSPLHF.